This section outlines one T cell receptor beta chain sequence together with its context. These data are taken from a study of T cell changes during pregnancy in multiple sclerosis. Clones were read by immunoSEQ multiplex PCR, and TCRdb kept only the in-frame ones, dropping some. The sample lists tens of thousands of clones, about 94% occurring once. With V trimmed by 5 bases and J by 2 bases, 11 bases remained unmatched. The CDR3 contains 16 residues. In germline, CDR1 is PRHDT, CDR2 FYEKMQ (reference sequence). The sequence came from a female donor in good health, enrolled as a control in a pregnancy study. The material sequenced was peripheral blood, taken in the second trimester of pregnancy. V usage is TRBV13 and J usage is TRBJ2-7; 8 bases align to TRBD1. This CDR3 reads CASSISGTGRPYEQYF. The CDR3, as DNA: TGTGCCAGCAGCATCTCCGGGACAGGTCGCCCCTACGAGCAGTACTTC.